The sequence of this T cell receptor beta chain was determined in a study of T cell responses to AZD1222 COVID-19 vaccine. To note about this clone: Its specificity is not known.

TCRdb keeps only in-frame clones here, not all; method: immunoSEQ multiplex PCR. The table shows about 99,000 clones, with about 89% occurring only once. General observations from the study: A rise in Spike-specific TCR breadth and depth followed two AZD1222 doses. Close to half of spike-specific TCRs reportedly recognize unmutated variant regions. Most donors were white British, females outnumbered males, and clonal diversity was possibly underestimated.

Per germline, CDR1 MDHEN and CDR2 SYDVKM. This CDR3 is built from 15 residues. The V gene end was trimmed by 5 bases and the J gene end by 2 bases; junction bases not matched to a gene: 9. This receptor was obtained from an adult who received the MenACWY meningococcal vaccine as a control. The chain employs TRBV28 and TRBJ2-7; 7 bases fit TRBD1. This sample comprised peripheral blood, obtained 28 days after the second dose of the MenACWY control vaccine. CDR3 in amino acids: CASSLPRDRAYEQYF. For the CDR3, the DNA is TGTGCCAGCAGTCTACCCCGGGACAGAGCCTACGAGCAGTACTTC.